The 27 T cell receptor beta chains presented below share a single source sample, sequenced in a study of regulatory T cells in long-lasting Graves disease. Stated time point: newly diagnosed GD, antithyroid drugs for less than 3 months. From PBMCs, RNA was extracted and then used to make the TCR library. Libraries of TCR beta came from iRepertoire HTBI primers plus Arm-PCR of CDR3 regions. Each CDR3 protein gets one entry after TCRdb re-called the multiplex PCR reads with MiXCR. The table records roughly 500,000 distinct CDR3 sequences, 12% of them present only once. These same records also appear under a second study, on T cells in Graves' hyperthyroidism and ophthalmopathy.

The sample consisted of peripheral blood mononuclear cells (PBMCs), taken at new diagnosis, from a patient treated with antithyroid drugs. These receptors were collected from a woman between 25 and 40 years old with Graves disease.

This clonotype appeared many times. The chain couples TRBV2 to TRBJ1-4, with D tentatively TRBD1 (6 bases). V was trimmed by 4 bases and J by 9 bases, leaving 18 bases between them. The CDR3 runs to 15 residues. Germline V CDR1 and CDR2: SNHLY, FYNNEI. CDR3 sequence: CASSVRTAVGQKLFF. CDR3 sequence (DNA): TGTGCCAGCAGTGTTCGGACAGCAGTCGGACAAAAACTGTTTTTT.

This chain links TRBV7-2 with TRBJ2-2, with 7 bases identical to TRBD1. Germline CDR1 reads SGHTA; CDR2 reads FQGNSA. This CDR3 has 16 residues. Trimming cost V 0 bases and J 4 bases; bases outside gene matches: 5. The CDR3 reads CASSLALGQSTGELFF. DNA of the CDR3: TGTGCCAGCAGCTTAGCGCTGGGACAGTCCACCGGGGAGCTGTTTTTT.

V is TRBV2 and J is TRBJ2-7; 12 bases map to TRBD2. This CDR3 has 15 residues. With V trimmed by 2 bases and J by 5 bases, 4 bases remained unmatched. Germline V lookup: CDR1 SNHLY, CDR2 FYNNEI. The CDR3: CASSETSGGSHEQYF. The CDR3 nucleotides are TGTGCCAGCAGTGAAACTAGCGGGGGGTCCCACGAGCAGTACTTC.

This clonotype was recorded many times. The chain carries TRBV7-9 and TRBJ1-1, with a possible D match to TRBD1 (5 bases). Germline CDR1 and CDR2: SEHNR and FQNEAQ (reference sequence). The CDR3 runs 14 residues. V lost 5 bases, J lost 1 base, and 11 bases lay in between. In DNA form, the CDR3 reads TGTGCCAGCAGCCTTCACGGGGCGAACACTGAAGCTTTCTTT. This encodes CASSLHGANTEAFF.

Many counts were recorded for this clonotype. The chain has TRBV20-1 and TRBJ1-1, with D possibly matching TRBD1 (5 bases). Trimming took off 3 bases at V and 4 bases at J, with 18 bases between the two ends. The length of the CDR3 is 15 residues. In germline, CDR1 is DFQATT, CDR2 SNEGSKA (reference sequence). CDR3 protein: CSARGDAGVGTEAFF. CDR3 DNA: TGCAGTGCTAGGGGGGACGCTGGGGTCGGCACTGAAGCTTTCTTT.

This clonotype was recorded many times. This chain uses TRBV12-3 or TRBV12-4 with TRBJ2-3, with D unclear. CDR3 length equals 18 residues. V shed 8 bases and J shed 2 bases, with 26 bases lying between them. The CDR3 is CASASERFPRWSTDTQYF. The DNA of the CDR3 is TGTGCCAGCGCGTCGGAGAGGTTCCCAAGGTGGTCCACAGATACGCAGTATTTT.

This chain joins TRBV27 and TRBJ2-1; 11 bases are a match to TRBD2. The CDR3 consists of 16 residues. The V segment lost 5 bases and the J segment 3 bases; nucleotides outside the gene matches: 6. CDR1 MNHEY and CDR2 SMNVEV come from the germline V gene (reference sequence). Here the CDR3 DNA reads TGTGCCAGCAGTACCCTAGCGGGAGGTAACTACAATGAGCAGTTCTTC. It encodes CASSTLAGGNYNEQFF.

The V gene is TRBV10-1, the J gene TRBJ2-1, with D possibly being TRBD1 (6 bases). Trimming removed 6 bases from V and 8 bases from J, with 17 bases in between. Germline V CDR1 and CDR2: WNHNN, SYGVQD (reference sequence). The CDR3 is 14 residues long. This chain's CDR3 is CASSLAGARDEQFF. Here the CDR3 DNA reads TGCGCCAGCAGCCTCGCAGGGGCTCGGGATGAGCAGTTCTTC.

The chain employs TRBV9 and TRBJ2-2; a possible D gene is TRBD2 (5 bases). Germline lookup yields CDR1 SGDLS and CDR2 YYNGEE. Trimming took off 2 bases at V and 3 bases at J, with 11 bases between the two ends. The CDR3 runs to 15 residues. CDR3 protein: CASSVAGSYTGELFF. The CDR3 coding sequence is TGTGCCAGCAGCGTTGCGGGCTCCTACACCGGGGAGCTGTTTTTT.

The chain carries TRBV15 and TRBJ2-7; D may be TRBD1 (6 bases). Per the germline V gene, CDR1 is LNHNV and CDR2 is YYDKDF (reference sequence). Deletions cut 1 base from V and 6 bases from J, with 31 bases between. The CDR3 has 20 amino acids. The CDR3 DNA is TGTGCCACCAGCAGAGTATCAGGAAGAACAGGGTTCGGGGTTCGGGTCGAGCAGTACTTC. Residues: CATSRVSGRTGFGVRVEQYF.

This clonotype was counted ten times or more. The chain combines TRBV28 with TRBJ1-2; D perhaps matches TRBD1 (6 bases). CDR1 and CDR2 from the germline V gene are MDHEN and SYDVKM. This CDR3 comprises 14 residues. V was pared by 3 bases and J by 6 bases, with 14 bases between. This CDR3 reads CASSFRYRADGYTF. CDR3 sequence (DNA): TGTGCCAGCAGTTTTCGGTACAGGGCGGATGGCTACACCTTC.

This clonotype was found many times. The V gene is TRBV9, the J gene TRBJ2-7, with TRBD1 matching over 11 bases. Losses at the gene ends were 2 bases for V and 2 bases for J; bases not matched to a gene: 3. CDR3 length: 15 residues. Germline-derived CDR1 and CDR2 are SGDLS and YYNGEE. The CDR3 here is CASSVGQGAAYEQYF. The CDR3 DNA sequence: TGTGCCAGCAGCGTCGGACAGGGGGCCGCCTACGAGCAGTACTTC.

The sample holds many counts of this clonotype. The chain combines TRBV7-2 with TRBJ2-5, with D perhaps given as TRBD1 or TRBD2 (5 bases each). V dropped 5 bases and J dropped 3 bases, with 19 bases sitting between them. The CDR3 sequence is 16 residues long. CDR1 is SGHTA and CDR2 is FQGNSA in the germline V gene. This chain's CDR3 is CASSRGQRRWEETQYF. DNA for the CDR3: TGTGCCAGCAGCCGGGGCCAGCGTAGGTGGGAAGAGACCCAGTACTTC.

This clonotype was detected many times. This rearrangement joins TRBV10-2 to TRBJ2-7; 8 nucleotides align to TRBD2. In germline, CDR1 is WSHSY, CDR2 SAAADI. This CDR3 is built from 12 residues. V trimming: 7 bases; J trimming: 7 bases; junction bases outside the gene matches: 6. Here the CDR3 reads CASTSGSSEQYF. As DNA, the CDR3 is TGCGCCAGCACCAGCGGGAGTAGTGAGCAGTACTTC.

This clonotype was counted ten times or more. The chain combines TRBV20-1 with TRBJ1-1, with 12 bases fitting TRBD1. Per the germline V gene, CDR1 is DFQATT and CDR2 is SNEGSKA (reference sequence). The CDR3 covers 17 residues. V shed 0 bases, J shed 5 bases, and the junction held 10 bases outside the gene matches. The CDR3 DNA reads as TGCAGTGCTAGAGATCTGGTTCGGGACAGGGGGCGGACTGAAGCTTTCTTT. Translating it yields CSARDLVRDRGRTEAFF.

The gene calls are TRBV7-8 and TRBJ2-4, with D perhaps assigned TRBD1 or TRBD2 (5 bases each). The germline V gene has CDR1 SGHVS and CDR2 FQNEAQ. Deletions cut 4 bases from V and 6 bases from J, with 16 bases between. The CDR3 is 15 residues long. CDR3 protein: CASSSTGTELNIQYF. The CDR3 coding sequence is TGTGCCAGCAGCTCAACCGGGACGGAGTTAAACATTCAGTACTTC.

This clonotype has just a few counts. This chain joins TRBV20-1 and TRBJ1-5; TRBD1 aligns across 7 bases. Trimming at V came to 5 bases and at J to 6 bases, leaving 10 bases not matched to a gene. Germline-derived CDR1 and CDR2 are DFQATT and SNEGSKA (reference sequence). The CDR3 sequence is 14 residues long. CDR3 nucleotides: TGCAGTGCTTACTTGACAGGGTCAATTCAGCCCCAGCATTTT. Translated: CSAYLTGSIQPQHF.

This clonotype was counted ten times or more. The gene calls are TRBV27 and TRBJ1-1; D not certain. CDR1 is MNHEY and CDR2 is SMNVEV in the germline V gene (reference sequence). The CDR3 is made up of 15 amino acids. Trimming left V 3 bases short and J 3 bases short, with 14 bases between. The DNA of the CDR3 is TGTGCCAGCAGTTTCCGCAGTCCCTCCTACACTGAAGCTTTCTTT. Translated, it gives CASSFRSPSYTEAFF.

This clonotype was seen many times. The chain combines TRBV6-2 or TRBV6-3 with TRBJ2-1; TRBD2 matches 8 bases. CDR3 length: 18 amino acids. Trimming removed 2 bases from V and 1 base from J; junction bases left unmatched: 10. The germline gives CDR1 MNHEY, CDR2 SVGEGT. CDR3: CASSYLSGIVSSYNEQFF. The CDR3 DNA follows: TGTGCCAGCAGTTACCTTAGCGGGATCGTCAGTTCCTACAATGAGCAGTTCTTC.

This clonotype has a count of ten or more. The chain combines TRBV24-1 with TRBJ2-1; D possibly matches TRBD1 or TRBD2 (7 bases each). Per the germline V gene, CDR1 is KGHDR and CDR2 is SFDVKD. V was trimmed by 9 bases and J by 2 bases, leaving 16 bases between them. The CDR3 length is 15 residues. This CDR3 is CATCQSGTAYNEQFF. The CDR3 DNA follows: TGTGCCACCTGCCAGAGCGGGACAGCCTACAATGAGCAGTTCTTC.

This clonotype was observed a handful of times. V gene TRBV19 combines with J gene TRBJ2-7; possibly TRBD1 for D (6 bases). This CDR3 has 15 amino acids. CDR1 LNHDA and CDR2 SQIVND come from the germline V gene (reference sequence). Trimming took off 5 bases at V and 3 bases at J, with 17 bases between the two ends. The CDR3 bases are TGTGCCAGTAGTCCAAGGACAGCTATTTACTACGAGCAGTACTTC. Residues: CASSPRTAIYYEQYF.

CDR3 loop: CASSYQGSGNTIYF. DNA of the CDR3: TGTGCCAGCAGCTATCAGGGATCTGGAAACACCATATATTTT. The chain links TRBV5-6 to TRBJ1-3, with D tentatively TRBD1 (5 bases). The CDR3 consists of 14 residues. V was clipped by 3 bases and J by 1 base, with 8 bases between them. The germline CDR1 and CDR2 sequences are SGHDT and YYEEEE.

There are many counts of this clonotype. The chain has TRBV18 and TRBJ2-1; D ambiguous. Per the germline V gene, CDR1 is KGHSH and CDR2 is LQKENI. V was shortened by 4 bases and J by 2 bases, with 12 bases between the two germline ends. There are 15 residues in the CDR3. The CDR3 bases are TGTGCCAGCTCACTGGACCAAGGAGCCTACAATGAGCAGTTCTTC. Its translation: CASSLDQGAYNEQFF.

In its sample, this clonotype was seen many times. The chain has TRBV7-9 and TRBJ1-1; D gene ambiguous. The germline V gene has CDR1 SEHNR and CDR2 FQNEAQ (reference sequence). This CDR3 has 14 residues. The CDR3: CASLMGSWGTEAFF. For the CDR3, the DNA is TGTGCAAGCCTTATGGGGTCCTGGGGCACTGAAGCTTTCTTT.

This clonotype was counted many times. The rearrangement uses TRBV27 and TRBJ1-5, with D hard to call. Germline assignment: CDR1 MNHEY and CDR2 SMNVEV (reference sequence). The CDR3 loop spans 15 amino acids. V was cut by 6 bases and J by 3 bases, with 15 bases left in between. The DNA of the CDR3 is TGTGCCAGCAGCCTCTGGTGGGCCGCCAATCAGCCCCAGCATTTT. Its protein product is CASSLWWAANQPQHF.

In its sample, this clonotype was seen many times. Here the CDR3 reads CASSYSGLAGSTDTQYF. The CDR3 DNA reads as TGTGCCAGCAGTTACAGCGGACTAGCGGGAAGCACAGATACGCAGTATTTT. V and J are TRBV6-2 or TRBV6-3 and TRBJ2-3, with 12 bases fitting TRBD2. Germline values: CDR1 MNHEY, CDR2 SVGEGT. This CDR3 region has 17 residues. V lost 2 bases and J lost 0; bases outside the gene matches: 3.

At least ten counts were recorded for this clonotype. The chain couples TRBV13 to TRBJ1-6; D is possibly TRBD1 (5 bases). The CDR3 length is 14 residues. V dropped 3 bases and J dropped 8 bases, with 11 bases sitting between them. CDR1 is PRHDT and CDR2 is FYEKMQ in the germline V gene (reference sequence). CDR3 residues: CASSLRGGDSPLHF. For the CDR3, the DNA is TGTGCCAGCAGCTTGCGTGGAGGGGATTCACCCCTCCACTTT.